Below, 29 T cell receptor beta chains from the same sample are listed, as sequenced in a study of blood T cell repertoires in COVID-19 (dated by TCRdb to the early 2020s). To prepare the library, the immunoSEQ multiplex PCR assay was applied. Here the immuneACCESS table is served through TCRdb, limited to in-frame sequences with V and J called. Missing clones are a known gap in these copies; in checked studies unresolved V genes cover under half, and the rest lacks a known reason. Counted in this sample were about 160,000 clones; around 87% of them appeared once. The top ten constitute around 7% of the sample. Sample: PBMCs or T cells enriched from blood (not recorded which). These receptors were collected from a woman in her forties or fifties who had recovered from COVID-19.

As for this clone: This CDR3 is also generated by other DNA sequences in the sample. This sequence joins TRBV5-4 and TRBJ2-3; 9 nucleotides agree with TRBD1. This CDR3 comprises 14 residues. V lost 4 bases and J lost 1; bases outside the gene matches: 1. Germline values: CDR1 SGHNT, CDR2 YYREEE (reference sequence). The CDR3 loop reads CASSRDRGTDTQYF. The DNA for the CDR3 is TGTGCCAGCAGCAGGGACAGGGGCACAGATACGCAGTATTTT.

J is TRBJ1-2 and V is TRBV4-3, with D perhaps TRBD1 (5 bases). V lost 2 bases and J lost 1, with 8 bases in between. Germline V lookup: CDR1 LGHNA, CDR2 YSLEER. The CDR3 consists of 14 residues. The CDR3 here is CASSQSGLNYGYTF. DNA of the CDR3: TGCGCCAGCAGCCAATCGGGACTTAACTATGGCTACACCTTC.

The rearrangement uses TRBV12-3 or TRBV12-4 and TRBJ1-1; a weak D match, TRBD1 (5 bases). V dropped 6 bases and J dropped 1 base, with 9 bases sitting between them. The CDR3 consists of 13 residues. CDR3 sequence reads: CASRRGGNTEAFF. The CDR3 DNA is TGTGCCAGCAGGCGCGGGGGGAACACTGAAGCTTTCTTT.

The chain is built from TRBV4-2 and TRBJ1-2; D may be TRBD1 (6 bases). The germline V gene encodes CDR1 LGHNA and CDR2 YNFKEQ. CDR3 size: 15 residues. Trimming removed 0 bases from V and 5 bases from J, with 13 bases in between. CDR3 amino acids: CASSQDQNRDYGYTF. Written as DNA, the CDR3 is TGTGCCAGCAGCCAAGATCAAAACAGGGATTATGGCTACACCTTC.

The CDR3 region has the DNA TGTGCCAGCAGTTTGTCAGGGTGGAACTATGGCTACACCTTC. Amino acid sequence: CASSLSGWNYGYTF. The V and J genes are TRBV27 and TRBJ1-2; D is perhaps TRBD1 (5 bases). CDR1 is MNHEY, CDR2 SMNVEV, per germline (reference sequence). V was cut by 3 bases and J by 2 bases, with 10 bases left in between. The CDR3 runs 14 residues.

The chain recombines TRBV6-1 with TRBJ2-3; D is possibly TRBD2 (6 bases). The CDR3 contains 15 residues. Germline V gene lookup returns CDR1 MNHNS and CDR2 SASEGT. The V end lost 2 bases, the J end lost 6 bases, and 15 bases lay between the germline ends. The CDR3 DNA is TGTGCCAGCAGTGAAAATGCGGGGAGGAGGGATACGCAGTATTTT. It is translated as CASSENAGRRDTQYF.

This sequence joins TRBV4-3 and TRBJ2-3, with TRBD2 matching 8 bases. The junction had 13 bases not matched to a gene; V was cut back by 6 bases and J by 5 bases. CDR1 LGHNA and CDR2 YSLEER come from the germline V gene. This CDR3 has 16 residues. In DNA, the CDR3 is TGCGCCAGCAGTCACGGCCTCGGGGGGGCGGGAGATACGCAGTATTTT. It encodes CASSHGLGGAGDTQYF.

This sequence joins TRBV19 and TRBJ1-5; the D gene is possibly TRBD1 (6 bases). Trimming removed 9 bases at V and 7 bases at J, with 22 bases between. The CDR3 consists of 15 residues. Germline V gives CDR1 LNHDA, CDR2 SQIVND (reference sequence). In DNA, the CDR3 is TGTGCCAGCTCTTCGGAGACAGGTATTTTACAGCCCCAGCATTTT. Its translation: CASSSETGILQPQHF.

DNA for the CDR3: TGTGCCAGTAGTTTCGGGACAGGGGGCCCCTACGAGCAGTACTTC. It encodes CASSFGTGGPYEQYF. The chain combines TRBV19 with TRBJ2-7; TRBD1 aligns across 12 bases. Germline V gives CDR1 LNHDA, CDR2 SQIVND (reference sequence). The length of the CDR3 is 15 residues. V trimming: 5 bases; J trimming: 2 bases; junction bases outside the gene matches: 4. The full variable domain, with the rest looked up from reference TRBV19 and TRBJ2-7, is DGGITQSPKYLFRKEGQNVTLSCEQNLNHDAMYWYRQDPGQGLRLIYYSQIVNDFQKGDIAEGYSVSREKKESFPLTVTSAQKNPTAFYLCASSFGTGGPYEQYFGPGTRLTVT.

The chain is built from TRBV9 and TRBJ2-3; TRBD1 aligns across 7 bases. Germline trimming cut 4 bases from V and 1 base from J; bases unmatched to any gene: 6. CDR1 and CDR2 from the germline V gene are SGDLS and YYNGEE. CDR3 length equals 15 residues. In DNA, the CDR3 is TGTGCCAGCAGCTCCCGGGACAGACGCACAGATACGCAGTATTTT. It codes for CASSSRDRRTDTQYF. Filled out from reference TRBV9 and TRBJ2-3, the complete variable domain reads DSGVTQTPKHLITATGQRVTLRCSPRSGDLSVYWYQQSLDQGLQFLIQYYNGEERAKGNILERFSAQQFPDLHSELNLSSLELGDSALYFCASSSRDRRTDTQYFGPGTRLTVL.

This chain links TRBV24-1 with TRBJ2-1, with 10 bases aligning to TRBD2. CDR1 and CDR2 (germline): KGHDR, SFDVKD. V shed 4 bases, J shed 7 bases, and the junction held 6 bases outside the gene matches. CDR3 size: 15 residues. This chain's CDR3 is CATSDPSGGQNEQFF. Here the CDR3 DNA reads TGTGCCACCAGTGACCCTAGCGGGGGACAGAATGAGCAGTTCTTC.

This chain connects TRBV29-1 to TRBJ2-5, with a tentative D call TRBD2 (6 bases). The germline V gene has CDR1 SQVTM and CDR2 ANQGSEA. The CDR3 has 13 residues. Deletions cut 3 bases from V and 2 bases from J, with 10 bases between. CDR3 bases: TGCAGCGTTGATCTTAGCGGACAAGAGACCCAGTACTTC. Protein: CSVDLSGQETQYF. The full variable domain, with the rest looked up from reference TRBV29-1 and TRBJ2-5, is SAVISQKPSRDICQRGTSLTIQCQVDSQVTMMFWYRQQPGQSLTLIATANQGSEATYESGFVIDKFPISRPNLTFSTLTVSNMSPEDSSIYLCSVDLSGQETQYFGPGTRLLVL.

V gene TRBV19 combines with J gene TRBJ1-6; the D gene is possibly TRBD1 (6 bases). Trimming cost V 5 bases and J 9 bases, with 14 bases left between them. Per the germline V gene, CDR1 is LNHDA and CDR2 is SQIVND (reference sequence). The length of the CDR3 is 14 residues. The CDR3 DNA reads as TGTGCCAGTAGTTCTACAGGGATAGCTTCACCCCTCCACTTT. It yields the protein CASSSTGIASPLHF.

The chain uses TRBV5-1 and TRBJ1-4; TRBD1 matches 7 bases. Germline V gene data show CDR1 as SGHRS and CDR2 as YFSETQ. CDR3 size: 14 residues. The junction had 8 bases not matched to a gene; V was cut back by 4 bases and J by 8 bases. CDR3 nucleotides: TGCGCCAGCAGCCTCCGACAGGGTAGCGAAAAACTGTTTTTT. This codes for CASSLRQGSEKLFF.

The chain recombines TRBV7-9 with TRBJ1-5; TRBD1 is a possible D gene (5 bases). The V and J ends lost 8 bases and 7 bases respectively, with 12 bases between them. This CDR3 comprises 12 residues. CDR1 is SEHNR, CDR2 FQNEAQ, per germline (reference sequence). CDR3 residues: CASERDGQPQHF. CDR3 bases: TGTGCCAGCGAGCGGGACGGACAGCCCCAGCATTTT.

The V and J genes are TRBV27 and TRBJ1-6, with D unclear. The CDR3 runs 15 residues. Trimming took off 3 bases at V and 1 base at J, with 7 bases between the two ends. Looked up from germline, CDR1 is MNHEY and CDR2 is SMNVEV (reference sequence). The CDR3: CASSFRGSYNSPLHF. The DNA of the CDR3 is TGTGCCAGCAGTTTTCGGGGATCCTATAATTCACCCCTCCACTTT.

The rearrangement uses TRBV4-3 and TRBJ1-1; TRBD1 agrees at 7 bases. CDR1 is LGHNA, CDR2 YSLEER, per germline. There are 14 residues in the CDR3. Trimming removed 5 bases from V and 1 base from J; junction bases left unmatched: 4. CDR3 sequence: CASSDRAGNTEAFF. The CDR3 DNA sequence: TGCGCCAGCAGCGACAGGGCGGGGAACACTGAAGCTTTCTTT.

The chain links TRBV6-2 or TRBV6-3 to TRBJ2-7, with 10 bases identical to TRBD2. The CDR3 consists of 15 residues. Germline V gene lookup returns CDR1 MNHEY and CDR2 SVGEGT. After removal of 4 bases from V and 5 bases from J, the junction contained 8 bases not matched to a gene. The CDR3 bases are TGTGCCAGCAGTTCCGCCGGGACTAGCGAGGACGAGCAGTACTTC. Translated: CASSSAGTSEDEQYF.

The V and J genes are TRBV7-2 and TRBJ1-1, with 10 positions matching TRBD1. Germline-derived CDR1 and CDR2 are SGHTA and FQGNSA. Losses at the gene ends were 5 bases for V and 5 bases for J; bases not matched to a gene: 5. The CDR3 loop spans 14 amino acids. In DNA form, the CDR3 reads TGTGCCAGCAGCCCGGACAGGGGGGTGACTGAAGCTTTCTTT. Its translation: CASSPDRGVTEAFF.

The chain links TRBV2 to TRBJ2-7; tentative D call: TRBD2 (7 bases). Between the trimmed V and J ends, which lost 7 bases and 2 bases, there was a span of 15 bases. Per germline, CDR1 SNHLY and CDR2 FYNNEI. This CDR3 contains 14 residues. The CDR3 sequence is CASKRGGSTYEQYF. The CDR3 DNA reads as TGTGCCAGCAAGAGGGGGGGATCTACCTACGAGCAGTACTTC. The full variable domain, completed using reference TRBV2 and TRBJ2-7, is EPEVTQTPSHQVTQMGQEVILRCVPISNHLYFYWYRQILGQKVEFLVSFYNNEISEKSEIFDDQFSVERPDGSNFTLKIRSTKLEDSAMYFCASKRGGSTYEQYFGPGTRLTVT.

The chain uses TRBV29-1 and TRBJ1-2; 10 bases fit TRBD1. The germline CDR1 and CDR2 sequences are SQVTM and ANQGSEA. This CDR3 contains 14 residues. V gave up 6 bases and J gave up 3 bases; unmatched junction bases: 7. As DNA, the CDR3 is TGCAGCGTCGTCGCAGGGACAGGGGACTATGGCTACACCTTC. Its translation: CSVVAGTGDYGYTF.

This clone turned up a few times. The rearrangement links TRBV9 to TRBJ2-5, with TRBD2 identical over 8 bases. Germline-derived CDR1 and CDR2 are SGDLS and YYNGEE. With 0 bases clipped from V and 5 bases from J, the junction kept 9 bases outside the gene matches. The CDR3 consists of 16 residues. The CDR3 nucleotides are TGTGCCAGCAGCGTAGCTCACGGGGGGGCCGGGGAGACCCAGTACTTC. Encoded protein: CASSVAHGGAGETQYF. Full variable domain (outside the CDR3, taken from reference TRBV9 and TRBJ2-5): DSGVTQTPKHLITATGQRVTLRCSPRSGDLSVYWYQQSLDQGLQFLIQYYNGEERAKGNILERFSAQQFPDLHSELNLSSLELGDSALYFCASSVAHGGAGETQYFGPGTRLLVL.

This chain links TRBV4-1 with TRBJ1-4; a possible D gene is TRBD1 (5 bases). There are 16 residues in the CDR3. V lost 0 bases to trimming and J lost 8 bases, with 16 bases between them. CDR1 and CDR2 from the germline V gene are MGHRA and YSYEKL. CDR3 coding DNA: TGCGCCAGCAGCCAAGATTCAAGGGGTTTTGAGGAAAAACTGTTTTTT. Protein: CASSQDSRGFEEKLFF.

This clone has only a few counts. This chain links TRBV29-1 with TRBJ1-2; 8 bases agree with TRBD1. Germline CDR1 SQVTM, CDR2 ANQGSEA. The ends lost 8 bases at V and 4 bases at J; junction bases unmatched: 9. The CDR3 contains 13 residues. CDR3 nucleotide sequence: TGCAGCTCAGACAGGGGCGGACCCTATGGCTACACCTTC. Its protein is CSSDRGGPYGYTF.

This sequence joins TRBV2 and TRBJ1-2; the D gene is possibly TRBD1 (6 bases). The CDR3 contains 13 residues. Between the trimmed V and J ends, which lost 6 bases and 8 bases, there was a span of 16 bases. Germline assignment: CDR1 SNHLY and CDR2 FYNNEI. The CDR3 bases are TGTGCCAGCAGCCACTCGGGGGGCGCCGGCTACACCTTC. Its translation: CASSHSGGAGYTF.

The V call is TRBV19, the J call TRBJ1-5; 8 bases are shared with TRBD1. The CDR3 consists of 17 residues. Germline V gene data show CDR1 as LNHDA and CDR2 as SQIVND (reference sequence). The ends lost 1 base at V and 2 bases at J; junction bases unmatched: 7. The CDR3 sequence: CASSIGDRGVGNQPQHF. Here the CDR3 DNA reads TGTGCCAGTAGTATAGGAGACAGGGGCGTAGGCAATCAGCCCCAGCATTTT.

Note on this clone: This likely comes from a read error, as the CDR3 has no conserved phenylalanine or tryptophan at its end. It is unclear where the CDR3 begins or ends on the DNA, so no DNA is shown, and the CDR3 is as TCRdb lists it. The chain recombines TRBV3-1 (or the pseudogene TRBV3-2) with TRBJ1-1; whether TRBD1, the table's D call, matches the DNA was not checked. Both ends counted, the CDR3 spans 10 residues. Germline CDR1 reads LGHDT; CDR2 reads YNNKEL (reference sequence). CDR3 sequence reads: CASRRRQVRS.

This clone was counted between two and nine times. The J gene is TRBJ1-2, the V gene TRBV5-4; 8 bases map to TRBD1. The junction had 7 bases not matched to a gene; V was cut back by 0 bases and J by 3 bases. Germline CDR1 and CDR2: SGHNT and YYREEE (reference sequence). This CDR3 has 16 residues. CDR3 bases: TGTGCCAGCAGCTTGGGAGGACAGGGCTGGGACTATGGCTACACCTTC. Translating it yields CASSLGGQGWDYGYTF.

The rearrangement joins TRBV24-1 to TRBJ2-3, with 9 bases identical to TRBD1. The V gene end was trimmed by 4 bases and the J gene end by 5 bases; junction bases not matched to a gene: 6. This CDR3 contains 15 residues. Germline assignment: CDR1 KGHDR and CDR2 SFDVKD. The CDR3 here is CATSDGQGRVDTQYF. The CDR3 nucleotides are TGTGCCACCAGTGACGGACAGGGGAGGGTAGATACGCAGTATTTT.